Listed here are 3 T cell receptor beta chains from one sample, sequenced in a study of shared clonotypes between healthy human individuals. Sequencing used immunoSEQ multiplex PCR; TCRdb keeps in-frame clones, though not all of them. The data show about 1 million clones, around 75% seen once. The sequenced material came from memory CD4+ T cells sorted from blood. Subset meaning: CD45RA-negative fraction. The receptors derive from a man aged 18-30 years in good health.

The chain combines TRBV27 with TRBJ1-5, with D perhaps TRBD1 (5 bases). V shed 8 bases and J shed 7 bases, with 18 bases lying between them. Germline V gene sequence: CDR1 MNHEY, CDR2 SMNVEV (reference sequence). The CDR3 length is 14 residues. DNA for the CDR3: TGTGCCAGCTCGATTCGGGACGGCAGGCAGCCCCAGCATTTT. This sequence encodes CASSIRDGRQPQHF.

The chain combines TRBV18 with TRBJ1-1; D call uncertain. This CDR3 is 14 amino acids long. The germline gives CDR1 KGHSH, CDR2 LQKENI. V was pared by 1 base and J by 2 bases, with 8 bases between. CDR3 region: CASSPQGFNTEAFF. The CDR3 nucleotides are TGTGCCAGCTCACCACAGGGCTTCAACACTGAAGCTTTCTTT. Filled out from reference TRBV18 and TRBJ1-1, the complete variable domain reads NAGVMQNPRHLVRRRGQEARLRCSPMKGHSHVYWYRQLPEEGLKFMVYLQKENIIDESGMPKERFSAEFPKEGPSILRIQQVVRGDSAAYFCASSPQGFNTEAFFGQGTRLTVV.

The rearrangement uses TRBV11-2 and TRBJ2-7; TRBD1 aligns across 7 bases. This CDR3 is 14 amino acids long. Germline lookup yields CDR1 SGHAT and CDR2 FQNNGV. Losses at the gene ends were 7 bases for V and 0 bases for J; bases not matched to a gene: 6. The CDR3 nucleotides read TGTGCCAGCACCAGACAGGGATTCTCCTACGAGCAGTACTTC. This encodes CASTRQGFSYEQYF.